A single sample gave rise to the 25 T cell receptor beta chains below, sequenced in a study of blood T cell repertoires in COVID-19. Some clones are missing from TCRdb's copy, which holds only in-frame ones; the method was immunoSEQ multiplex PCR. This sample has more than 150,000 clones; 85% to 90% occur once, and the top ten carry about 3.9%. Input material: peripheral blood. These receptors all come from a woman in her seventies with acute or convalescent COVID-19.

The rearrangement uses TRBV28 and TRBJ1-6; TRBD1 aligns across 9 bases. The CDR3 contains 15 residues. Germline V gene sequence: CDR1 MDHEN, CDR2 SYDVKM. J gave up 5 bases and V 5 bases, and 4 bases lay outside the gene matches. The CDR3 loop reads CASSTGQGNNSPLHF. The CDR3 DNA follows: TGTGCCAGCAGTACTGGACAGGGGAATAATTCACCCCTCCACTTT.

V is TRBV5-4 and J is TRBJ1-2; D is unresolved. The length of the CDR3 is 14 residues. Trimming pared 5 bases from V and 8 bases from J, leaving 19 bases between. CDR1 is SGHNT, CDR2 YYREEE, per germline (reference sequence). The CDR3 region is CASSDPFPSRGYTF. DNA of the CDR3: TGTGCCAGCAGTGACCCCTTTCCATCGAGGGGCTACACCTTC.

The V call is TRBV30, the J call TRBJ1-2; a possible D gene is TRBD1 (5 bases). The CDR3 totals 15 residues. Germline CDR1 and CDR2: GTSNPN and SVGIG (reference sequence). V lost 0 bases and J lost 6, with 17 bases in between. CDR3 sequence reads: CAWSVGLSLHNGYTF. The CDR3 nucleotides are TGTGCCTGGAGTGTGGGGCTTTCCTTGCATAATGGCTACACCTTC.

V is TRBV5-6 and J is TRBJ1-5; D not resolved. V lost 1 base and J 6 bases, leaving 5 bases between the germline ends. CDR1 is SGHDT, CDR2 YYEEEE, per germline. The CDR3 extends over 12 amino acids. The DNA of the CDR3 is TGTGCCAGCAGCTTGTATAGTCAGCCCCAGCATTTT. The encoded protein is CASSLYSQPQHF.

The V call is TRBV30, the J call TRBJ2-6; 11 bases agree with TRBD1. J was trimmed by 0 bases and V by 0 bases; bases with no gene match: 16. The CDR3 loop spans 22 amino acids. CDR1 is GTSNPN and CDR2 is SVGIG in the germline V gene (reference sequence). This CDR3 is CAWSVWAMGRTGGSSGANVLTF. The CDR3 region has the DNA TGTGCCTGGAGTGTGTGGGCAATGGGTCGGACAGGGGGCAGCTCTGGGGCCAACGTCCTGACTTTC.

The chain has TRBV30 and TRBJ1-1, with D maybe TRBD1 (6 bases). CDR1 and CDR2 (germline): GTSNPN, SVGIG (reference sequence). V shed 2 bases and J shed 4 bases, with 11 bases lying between them. The CDR3 has 13 amino acids. The CDR3 nucleotides read TGTGCCTGGAGTCGATGGACAGCCACTGAAGCTTTCTTT. Its translation: CAWSRWTATEAFF.

V and J are TRBV5-5 and TRBJ1-5; 9 bases fit TRBD1. Trimming cost V 4 bases and J 3 bases; bases outside gene matches: 5. Per the germline V gene, CDR1 is SGHKS and CDR2 is YYEKEE (reference sequence). The CDR3 spans 15 residues. CDR3 nucleotides: TGTGCCAGCAGCCGAGGGACAGGGCCCAATCAGCCCCAGCATTTT. This translates into CASSRGTGPNQPQHF.

The chain links TRBV7-3 to TRBJ1-1, with 9 bases that match TRBD1. The CDR3 totals 17 residues. Germline CDR1 is SGHTA and CDR2 is FQGTGA. J lost 8 bases, V lost 5 bases, and 18 bases had no gene match. CDR3 nucleotides: TGTGCCAGCAGCGCCTGGGCAACAGGGGGCCCCATCTCCGAAGCTTTCTTT. It is translated as CASSAWATGGPISEAFF.

The V call is TRBV6-2 or TRBV6-3, the J call TRBJ1-1, with D perhaps TRBD1 (6 bases). CDR3 length equals 18 residues. Per the germline V gene, CDR1 is MNHEY and CDR2 is SVGEGT. V was clipped by 2 bases and J by 1 base, with 20 bases between them. CDR3: CASSYNLQGQGANTEAFF. The CDR3 DNA is TGTGCCAGCAGTTACAATTTGCAGGGGCAAGGCGCGAACACTGAAGCTTTCTTT.

This chain links TRBV7-9 with TRBJ1-4, with D possibly being TRBD1 (5 bases). Trimming removed 6 bases at V and 7 bases at J, with 12 bases between. The CDR3 has 13 amino acids. Germline V gene lookup returns CDR1 SEHNR and CDR2 FQNEAQ (reference sequence). The DNA of the CDR3 is TGTGCCAGCAGTACCCGGGGGGGTGAAAAACTGTTTTTT. Its protein product is CASSTRGGEKLFF.

The genes are TRBV29-1 and TRBJ2-7; perhaps TRBD2 as D (5 bases). CDR3 length equals 13 residues. Trimming left V 7 bases short and J 2 bases short, with 15 bases between. Germline CDR1 reads SQVTM; CDR2 reads ANQGSEA. The CDR3 coding sequence is TGCAGCGCCAAAGGACTTTTCACCTACGAGCAGTACTTC. Translating it yields CSAKGLFTYEQYF.

This clone was counted once. This chain links TRBV7-8 with TRBJ1-4; TRBD1 matches 9 bases. This CDR3 is 17 amino acids long. The V gene's germline CDR1 is SGHVS and CDR2 FQNEAQ. The V segment lost 5 bases and the J segment 4 bases; nucleotides outside the gene matches: 11. The CDR3 DNA reads TGTGCCAGCAGCCCGCCGGAGGGACAGGGCTTTAATGAAAAACTGTTTTTT. Translation: CASSPPEGQGFNEKLFF.

Turning to this clone: The junction departs from germline at one end; a sequencing error may be responsible. The genes are TRBV19 and TRBJ2-1; 9 nucleotides agree with TRBD1. The CDR3 has 16 amino acids. Per germline, CDR1 LNHDA and CDR2 SQIVND (reference sequence). The CDR3 region has the DNA TGTGCCAATAGTATCCCTGGGACAGGGAGATACAATGAGCAGTTCTTC. Residues: CANSIPGTGRYNEQFF.

The chain uses TRBV5-4 and TRBJ2-3; 13 bases map to TRBD2. CDR1 is SGHNT and CDR2 is YYREEE in the germline V gene (reference sequence). CDR3 size: 16 residues. The V and J ends lost 4 bases and 6 bases, in that order; junction bases with no gene match: 8. The CDR3 loop reads CASSATSGGAFDTQYF. DNA for the CDR3: TGTGCCAGCAGCGCCACTAGCGGGGGGGCCTTTGATACGCAGTATTTT.

The chain couples TRBV27 to TRBJ2-7; maybe TRBD2 (6 bases). The CDR3 totals 13 residues. V dropped 5 bases and J dropped 5 bases, with 13 bases sitting between them. Looked up from germline, CDR1 is MNHEY and CDR2 is SMNVEV (reference sequence). The chain's CDR3 is CASSVTGVHEQYF. The DNA for the CDR3 is TGTGCCAGCAGTGTGACGGGGGTCCACGAGCAGTACTTC.

The V gene is TRBV19, the J gene TRBJ2-2, with 7 bases that match TRBD1. CDR3 length: 14 amino acids. The germline CDR1 and CDR2 sequences are LNHDA and SQIVND (reference sequence). V trimming: 3 bases; J trimming: 6 bases; junction bases outside the gene matches: 4. CDR3 nucleotides: TGTGCCAGTAGTATCTACCAGGGGGCCGGGGAGCTGTTTTTT. Its translation: CASSIYQGAGELFF.

This clone was seen a handful of times. The chain recombines TRBV5-1 with TRBJ1-1; D is undetermined. This CDR3 region has 14 residues. V dropped 0 bases and J dropped 7 bases, with 13 bases sitting between them. Germline CDR1 is SGHRS and CDR2 is YFSETQ. The CDR3 coding sequence is TGCGCCAGCAGCTTGGAGTCAGGTCCCCATGAAGCTTTCTTT. Translating it yields CASSLESGPHEAFF.

The rearrangement uses TRBV29-1 and TRBJ2-1; 7 bases line up with TRBD2. Germline trimming cut 4 bases from V and 4 bases from J; bases unmatched to any gene: 4. There are 13 residues in the CDR3. Germline V CDR1 and CDR2: SQVTM, ANQGSEA. The CDR3, as DNA: TGCAGCGTTGTGGGGGAGGGATACAATGAGCAGTTCTTC. Translating gives CSVVGEGYNEQFF.

This clone was recorded a few times. The rearrangement joins TRBV6-5 to TRBJ2-1; 8 bases map to TRBD2. CDR1 is MNHEY, CDR2 SVGAGI, per germline. The CDR3 covers 15 residues. After removal of 6 bases from V and 1 base from J, the junction contained 5 bases not matched to a gene. The CDR3 loop is CASSLTSGSYNEQFF. CDR3 nucleotide sequence: TGTGCCAGCAGCCTCACTAGCGGTTCCTACAATGAGCAGTTCTTC.

This sequence joins TRBV7-9 and TRBJ2-3, with D maybe TRBD2 (5 bases). Germline CDR1 SEHNR, CDR2 FQNEAQ (reference sequence). V was cut by 4 bases and J by 3 bases, with 14 bases left in between. The CDR3 has 15 amino acids. This CDR3 is CASSSSGTGTDTQYF. Written as DNA, the CDR3 is TGTGCCAGCAGCTCCAGCGGAACGGGAACAGATACGCAGTATTTT.

The V gene is TRBV4-3, the J gene TRBJ1-1; 8 nucleotides line up with TRBD1. CDR1 and CDR2 (germline): LGHNA, YSLEER. The CDR3 consists of 15 residues. V was pared by 4 bases and J by 0 bases, with 4 bases of the junction left unmatched. The CDR3 coding sequence is TGCGCCAGCAGCCTCGGACAGGGAGTGAACACTGAAGCTTTCTTT. As protein: CASSLGQGVNTEAFF.

The rearrangement uses TRBV28 and TRBJ2-2; unclear D gene. CDR1 is MDHEN, CDR2 SYDVKM, per germline. This CDR3 has 13 amino acids. V was clipped by 3 bases and J by 3 bases, with 5 bases between them. CDR3 nucleotide sequence: TGTGCCAGCAGTTTTGGAGACACCGGGGAGCTGTTTTTT. It translates to CASSFGDTGELFF.

V usage is TRBV3-1 (or the pseudogene TRBV3-2) and J usage is TRBJ1-1, with D possibly matching TRBD1 (6 bases). V was pared by 1 base and J by 1 base, with 7 bases between. CDR3 length: 14 amino acids. Germline V CDR1 and CDR2: LGHDT, YNNKEL (reference sequence). The CDR3 coding sequence is TGTGCCAGCAGCCAAGGGACAGCGAACACTGAAGCTTTCTTT. Amino acids: CASSQGTANTEAFF.

The chain carries TRBV6-4 and TRBJ1-6, with D perhaps TRBD1 (5 bases). CDR3 length: 16 residues. The germline V gene has CDR1 MRHNA and CDR2 SNTAGT. V shed 6 bases and J shed 0 bases, with 12 bases lying between them. In nucleotides, the CDR3 is TGTGCCAGCAGCAAAGGGGCGAGCTCCTATAATTCACCCCTCCACTTT. It encodes CASSKGASSYNSPLHF.

This clone was counted between two and nine times. The chain employs TRBV6-5 and TRBJ2-1; 9 bases map to TRBD1. Germline trimming cut 7 bases from V and 12 bases from J; bases unmatched to any gene: 7. This CDR3 is built from 12 residues. Per germline, CDR1 MNHEY and CDR2 SVGAGI. The CDR3 DNA reads TGTGCCAGCACCAAAGGGACAGGGCGGCAGTTCTTC. Protein: CASTKGTGRQFF.